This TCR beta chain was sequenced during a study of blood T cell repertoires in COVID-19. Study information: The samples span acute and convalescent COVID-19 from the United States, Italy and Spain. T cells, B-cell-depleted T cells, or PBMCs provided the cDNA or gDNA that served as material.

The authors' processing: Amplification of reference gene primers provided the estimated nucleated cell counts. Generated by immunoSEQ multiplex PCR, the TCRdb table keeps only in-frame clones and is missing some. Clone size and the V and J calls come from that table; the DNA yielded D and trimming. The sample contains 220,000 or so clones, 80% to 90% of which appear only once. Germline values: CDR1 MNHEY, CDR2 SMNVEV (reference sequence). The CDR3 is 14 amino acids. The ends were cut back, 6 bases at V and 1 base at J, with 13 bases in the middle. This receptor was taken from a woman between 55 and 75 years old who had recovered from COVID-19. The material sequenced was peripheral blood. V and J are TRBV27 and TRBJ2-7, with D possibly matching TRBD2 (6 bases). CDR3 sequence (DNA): TGTGCCAGCAGACTGTTGGAGGGATCCTACGAGCAGTACTTC. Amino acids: CASRLLEGSYEQYF.